Listed here are 22 T cell receptor beta chains from one sample, sequenced in a study of blood T cell repertoires in COVID-19. TCRdb keeps only in-frame clones here, not all; method: immunoSEQ multiplex PCR. The data show 350,000 to 400,000 clones, roughly 91% seen once. Sequencing was done on a sample of PBMCs or T cells enriched from blood (not recorded which). The receptors derive from a woman aged 25 to 45 who had recovered from COVID-19.

A single count supports this clone. V gene TRBV4-1 combines with J gene TRBJ2-7; D gene uncertain. Germline V gene data show CDR1 as MGHRA and CDR2 as YSYEKL. The CDR3 totals 14 residues. Trimming took off 1 base at V and 3 bases at J, with 10 bases between the two ends. This chain's CDR3 is CASSQVVSGYEQYF. DNA for the CDR3: TGCGCCAGCAGCCAAGTTGTTAGTGGCTACGAGCAGTACTTC.

The chain recombines TRBV15 with TRBJ1-1; TRBD1 is a possible D gene (5 bases). This CDR3 comprises 14 residues. Germline V CDR1 and CDR2: LNHNV, YYDKDF (reference sequence). V was trimmed by 1 base and J by 1 base, leaving 7 bases between them. The CDR3 loop is CATSRGRANTEAFF. CDR3 DNA sequence: TGTGCCACCAGCAGAGGCAGGGCGAACACTGAAGCTTTCTTT.

This clone was observed a handful of times. Within the sample, other DNA sequences also encode this same CDR3. The chain is built from TRBV15 and TRBJ1-2; 8 bases agree with TRBD1. The CDR3 covers 14 residues. V lost 1 base, J lost 7 bases, and 5 bases stayed unmatched. Germline CDR1 LNHNV, CDR2 YYDKDF (reference sequence). The CDR3 bases are TGTGCCACCAGCAGAGGGGGGACAGGTCCTGGCTACACCTTC. Protein: CATSRGGTGPGYTF.

J is TRBJ2-4 and V is TRBV18; TRBD2 matches at 13 bases. Germline values: CDR1 KGHSH, CDR2 LQKENI. The CDR3 has 17 amino acids. Trimming removed 0 bases from V and 5 bases from J; junction bases left unmatched: 4. The CDR3 loop reads CASSPPGLAGIQNIQYF. CDR3 in DNA: TGTGCCAGCTCACCACCGGGACTAGCGGGAATTCAAAACATTCAGTACTTC.

The gene calls are TRBV10-3 and TRBJ2-5; the D gene is possibly TRBD1 (7 bases). The ends were cut back, 6 bases at V and 3 bases at J, with 17 bases in the middle. The CDR3 is 15 residues long. Germline CDR1 reads ENHRY; CDR2 reads SYGVKD. The CDR3 DNA reads as TGTGCCATCAGCCTACAGGGGAGGCTTGAAGAGACCCAGTACTTC. Its translation: CAISLQGRLEETQYF.

Turning to this clone: Different DNA sequences within this sample yield the same CDR3. The rearrangement uses TRBV11-2 and TRBJ2-7; D possibly corresponds to TRBD1 (7 bases). The V gene's germline CDR1 is SGHAT and CDR2 FQNNGV. The CDR3 consists of 14 residues. The germline V and J ends were trimmed by 1 base and 4 bases, with 11 bases remaining between them. The CDR3 nucleotides read TGTGCCAGCAGCTTAGGCCAGGGGGGATACGAGCAGTACTTC. Translated: CASSLGQGGYEQYF. Complete variable domain (other parts from reference TRBV11-2 and TRBJ2-7): EAGVAQSPRYKIIEKRQSVAFWCNPISGHATLYWYQQILGQGPKLLIQFQNNGVVDDSQLPKDRFSAERLKGVDSTLKIQPAKLEDSAVYLCASSLGQGGYEQYFGPGTRLTVT.

The chain couples TRBV24-1 to TRBJ2-2; 9 bases are a match to TRBD1. The CDR3 totals 15 residues. Germline CDR1 is KGHDR and CDR2 is SFDVKD. Unmatched junction bases numbered 4, after V lost 2 bases and J lost 7 bases. The CDR3 DNA reads as TGTGCCACCAGTGATTCAGGACAGGGGATCGGGGAGCTGTTTTTT. This codes for CATSDSGQGIGELFF.

The chain couples TRBV18 to TRBJ1-1; the match to TRBD1 covers 7 bases. Unmatched junction bases numbered 11, after V lost 8 bases and J lost 5 bases. This CDR3 comprises 14 residues. Germline V gene data show CDR1 as KGHSH and CDR2 as LQKENI. The CDR3 DNA follows: TGTGCCAGCAAGAGCCCGGGACAGCTAACTGAAGCTTTCTTT. This translates into CASKSPGQLTEAFF.

This rearrangement joins TRBV5-1 to TRBJ2-3, with D possibly matching TRBD1 (6 bases). The V gene's germline CDR1 is SGHRS and CDR2 YFSETQ. The V end was cut by 2 bases, the J end by 1 base, with 8 bases between. This CDR3 region has 14 residues. The CDR3 here is CASSFPGGTDTQYF. The DNA of the CDR3 is TGCGCCAGCAGCTTCCCAGGGGGCACAGATACGCAGTATTTT.

This rearrangement joins TRBV6-5 to TRBJ1-1; a possible D gene is TRBD1 (6 bases). The V gene's germline CDR1 is MNHEY and CDR2 SVGAGI. The CDR3 runs to 13 residues. V was clipped by 5 bases and J by 1 base, with 8 bases between them. CDR3 sequence reads: CASSIQGNTEAFF. In nucleotides, the CDR3 is TGTGCCAGCAGTATACAGGGGAACACTGAAGCTTTCTTT.

This chain links TRBV5-1 with TRBJ1-6; D is undetermined. The CDR3 totals 15 residues. Germline-derived CDR1 and CDR2 are SGHRS and YFSETQ. The germline V and J ends were trimmed by 4 bases and 4 bases, with 12 bases remaining between them. The CDR3 protein is CASSRNLEYNSPLHF. The CDR3 DNA follows: TGCGCCAGCAGCCGGAACTTGGAGTATAATTCACCCCTCCACTTT.

The chain joins TRBV7-6 to TRBJ2-2, with D tentatively TRBD1 (6 bases). Trimming took off 5 bases at V and 5 bases at J, with 18 bases between the two ends. Germline lookup yields CDR1 SGHVS and CDR2 FNYEAQ. The CDR3 sequence is 16 residues long. The CDR3 sequence: CASSTPRTDETGELFF. As DNA, the CDR3 is TGTGCCAGCAGCACTCCCAGGACAGATGAGACCGGGGAGCTGTTTTTT.

This chain uses TRBV18 with TRBJ1-1; D gene ambiguous. In germline, CDR1 is KGHSH, CDR2 LQKENI. This CDR3 is built from 13 residues. Trimming took off 5 bases at V and 11 bases at J, with 18 bases between the two ends. CDR3 protein: CASSGVRALTAFF. The CDR3 region has the DNA TGTGCCAGCTCAGGTGTCCGCGCACTTACGGCTTTCTTT.

V gene TRBV27 combines with J gene TRBJ1-1; 11 positions agree with TRBD1. The V and J ends lost 6 bases and 1 base, in that order; junction bases with no gene match: 7. The germline V gene has CDR1 MNHEY and CDR2 SMNVEV (reference sequence). This CDR3 spans 16 amino acids. This CDR3 reads CASSGTGGFGNTEAFF. The CDR3 nucleotides read TGTGCCAGCAGCGGGACAGGGGGGTTTGGGAACACTGAAGCTTTCTTT.

V usage is TRBV15 and J usage is TRBJ2-1, with TRBD1 identical over 10 bases. This CDR3 spans 18 amino acids. The germline V gene encodes CDR1 LNHNV and CDR2 YYDKDF (reference sequence). V dropped 5 bases and J dropped 2; count of bases not matched to a gene: 12. CDR3 residues: CATSGGRQGARAYNEQFF. The CDR3 coding sequence is TGTGCCACCAGCGGAGGAAGACAGGGGGCGAGAGCCTACAATGAGCAGTTCTTC.

This chain links TRBV3-1 (or the pseudogene TRBV3-2) with TRBJ2-5, with 7 positions matching TRBD1. The CDR3 has 23 residues. Unmatched junction bases numbered 34, after V lost 0 bases and J lost 9 bases. CDR1 and CDR2 from the germline V gene are LGHDT and YNNKEL (reference sequence). The CDR3 protein is CASSQEGVHRGVYLGTQSLAQYF. Here the CDR3 DNA reads TGTGCCAGCAGCCAAGAGGGGGTGCACAGGGGCGTTTATTTGGGGACCCAATCGTTGGCCCAGTACTTC.

This chain connects TRBV11-1 to TRBJ2-1, with D possibly TRBD2 on 6 matching bases. The V end was cut by 5 bases, the J end by 2 bases, with 13 bases between. The CDR3 contains 15 residues. The germline V gene has CDR1 SGHAT and CDR2 FQDESV (reference sequence). The DNA of the CDR3 is TGTGCCAGCAGCGTCCGAACTAGCCCCTACAATGAGCAGTTCTTC. It translates to CASSVRTSPYNEQFF.

The chain has TRBV4-2 and TRBJ1-6; D unresolved. V was pared by 0 bases and J by 0 bases, with 18 bases between. CDR3 length: 20 residues. The germline CDR1 and CDR2 sequences are LGHNA and YNFKEQ. The CDR3 sequence: CASSQEDGISPSSYNSPLHF. The CDR3 DNA is TGTGCCAGCAGCCAAGAGGATGGCATTAGCCCAAGCTCCTATAATTCACCCCTCCACTTT.

J is TRBJ1-6 and V is TRBV30; the D is unclear. The germline gives CDR1 GTSNPN, CDR2 SVGIG (reference sequence). This CDR3 comprises 15 residues. Trimming cost V 2 bases and J 9 bases, with 17 bases left between them. The CDR3 protein is CAWSLGNLAGSPLHF. Written as DNA, the CDR3 is TGTGCCTGGAGTCTGGGCAATTTGGCGGGTTCACCCCTCCACTTT.

The V gene is TRBV7-9, the J gene TRBJ2-2; 9 bases agree with TRBD1. The germline CDR1 and CDR2 sequences are SEHNR and FQNEAQ (reference sequence). This CDR3 is 15 amino acids long. Unmatched junction bases numbered 8, after V lost 6 bases and J lost 6 bases. CDR3 amino acids: CASRSDRGMAGELFF. The CDR3 DNA reads TGTGCCAGCAGATCGGACAGGGGTATGGCCGGGGAGCTGTTTTTT. Together with reference TRBV7-9 and TRBJ2-2, the CDR3 gives the full variable domain: DTGVSQNPRHKITKRGQNVTFRCDPISEHNRLYWYRQTLGQGPEFLTYFQNEAQLEKSRLLSDRFSAERPKGSFSTLEIQRTEQGDSAMYLCASRSDRGMAGELFFGEGSRLTVL.

A word on this clone: The same CDR3 arises from other DNA sequences in this sample as well. The chain recombines TRBV2 with TRBJ2-7, with D perhaps TRBD1 (6 bases). Germline CDR1 SNHLY, CDR2 FYNNEI. The CDR3 covers 14 residues. V lost 2 bases, J lost 2 bases, and 10 bases lay in between. The DNA for the CDR3 is TGTGCCAGCAGTGAACAGGGGCCGACCTACGAGCAGTACTTC. This encodes CASSEQGPTYEQYF.

This chain links TRBV29-1 with TRBJ1-1; unclear D gene. Germline V gene sequence: CDR1 SQVTM, CDR2 ANQGSEA. CDR3 size: 12 residues. Trimming removed 5 bases at V and 3 bases at J, with 10 bases between. The CDR3, as DNA: TGCAGCGTTACCCCCCGCGACACTGAAGCTTTCTTT. It specifies CSVTPRDTEAFF.